This T cell receptor (beta chain) is from a study of OX40 agonist ivuxolimab in advanced cancers. At the level of the study: Aged 23 to 79 with a mean of approximately 60 years, they were around 83% male.

In regard to this clone: Its antigen is still unknown.

Repertoires were generated with immunoSEQ multiplex PCR, while TCRdb's copy carries only in-frame clones and drops some. The sample consists of roughly 120,000 clones, 85% to 95% of them appearing once. Study outcomes and limitations: At 0.1 to 3.0 mg/kg, clonal expansion of CD4+ and CD8+ blood T cells had occurred by week 6.

CDR1 GTSNPN and CDR2 SVGIG come from the germline V gene (reference sequence). This CDR3 is 13 amino acids long. V lost 3 bases, J lost 8 bases, and 4 bases stayed unmatched. Sequences were derived from CD4+ or CD8+ T cells sorted from blood, sampled in a trial of the OX40 agonist ivuxolimab. The sequence derives from an adult with an advanced solid tumor such as melanoma, head and neck, liver or kidney cancer. The V call is TRBV30, the J call TRBJ1-6; 7 bases are shared with TRBD1. The CDR3 sequence is CAWRVRGDSPLHF. The CDR3 nucleotides are TGTGCCTGGAGGGTCAGGGGGGATTCACCCCTCCACTTT.